A selection of T cell receptor beta chains follows, all from one sample in a study of Ad26.COV2.S vaccination and SARS-CoV-2 variants. Clones were sequenced by immunoSEQ multiplex PCR, and TCRdb holds only the in-frame ones, with some missing. The sample lists about 440,000 clones; 80% to 95% were seen once. The sequences come from peripheral blood, collected in a trial of Ad26.COV2.S vaccine versus placebo. The receptors derive from a person aged 18-65 years who received the Ad26.COV2.S COVID-19 vaccine or a placebo. The CDR3 runs from the conserved cysteine through the conserved F or W. D genes are given only for firm matches. Clone size is given for some rows only: seen once, a few or many times, or a class if the clone is expanded.

D gene,V gene,CDR3 length,clone size,J gene,CDR3 DNA,CDR3 protein
NA,TRBV28,13,few,TRBJ1-1,TGTGCCAGCACCCTAGCCAGGGTTCCTGAAGCTTTCTTT,CASTLARVPEAFF
TRBD2,TRBV10-3,16,NA,TRBJ2-3,TGTGCCATCATGAGGGGACTAGCGGGAGGAACAGATACGCAGTATTTT,CAIMRGLAGGTDTQYF
NA,TRBV7-2,13,NA,TRBJ2-7,TGTGCCAGCAGCCAAACAGGGTATTTGGAGCAGTACTTC,CASSQTGYLEQYF
TRBD2,TRBV6-6,16,NA,TRBJ2-7,TGTGCCAGCAGTTCCCTATTAGCGGGAGGGCCCGGCGAGCAGTACTTC,CASSSLLAGGPGEQYF
NA,TRBV24-1,15,NA,TRBJ2-2,TGTGCCACCAGTGATACCAGGGGAGGGGCCGGGGAGCTGTTTTTT,CATSDTRGGAGELFF
NA,TRBV7-2,17,NA,TRBJ2-2,TGTGCCAGCAGCTTAGCTGGGCGGCGGGGGAACACCGGGGAGCTGTTTTTT,CASSLAGRRGNTGELFF
TRBD2,TRBV18,18,NA,TRBJ2-1,TGTGCCAGCTCACCACCGGCAATAGCGGGCACCCCTCGGAATGAGCAGTTCTTC,CASSPPAIAGTPRNEQFF
NA,TRBV6-2/TRBV6-3,15,NA,TRBJ2-3,TGTGCCAGCAGCGAGAGACGTATGCCCCAGGGTCATTGGTATTTT,CASSERRMPQGHWYF
TRBD2,TRBV7-2,17,NA,TRBJ2-7,TGTGCCAGCAGCTTAGGCTCTAGCGGGATTGGGTCCTACGAGCAGTACTTC,CASSLGSSGIGSYEQYF
TRBD1,TRBV12-3/TRBV12-4,12,NA,TRBJ1-2,TGTGCCAGCAGTCTCAACAGGGGCCGGCTCCACTTC,CASSLNRGRLHF
NA,TRBV15,14,NA,TRBJ1-5,TGTGCCACCAGCAGAGCAGGGGCCCTACAGCCCCAGCATTTT,CATSRAGALQPQHF
NA,TRBV24-1,12,NA,TRBJ2-2,TGTGCCACCAAGCGCGACACCGGGGAGCTGTTTTTT,CATKRDTGELFF
TRBD2,TRBV11-2,19,NA,TRBJ2-2,TGTGCCAGCAGCGCCAAAGTACAGTTCATGGGGGGGGACACCGGGGAGCTGTTTTTT,CASSAKVQFMGGDTGELFF
NA,TRBV7-9,13,NA,TRBJ1-5,TGTGCCAGCAGCTTAGGGGGGGGTCAGCCCCAGCATTTT,CASSLGGGQPQHF
NA,TRBV28,14,NA,TRBJ1-2,TGTGCCAGCAGTTTATGGGCCCAGGGGTATGGCTACACCTTC,CASSLWAQGYGYTF
TRBD2,TRBV4-2,19,NA,TRBJ2-1,TGTGCCAGCAGCCAGGCGTTAGCGGGCCTCAACCACGCGGACAATGAGCAGTTCTTC,CASSQALAGLNHADNEQFF
TRBD1,TRBV2,15,NA,TRBJ1-5,TGTGCCAGCGGCGATGGGGACAGGGGATATCAGCCCCAGCATTTT,CASGDGDRGYQPQHF
NA,TRBV27,12,NA,TRBJ2-1,TGTGCCAGCGGTAGGCCCTACAATGAGCAGTTCTTC,CASGRPYNEQFF
NA,TRBV6-5,14,NA,TRBJ1-3,TGTGCCAGCAAAGAGAGCTATTCTGGAAACACCATATATTTT,CASKESYSGNTIYF
NA,TRBV27,14,NA,TRBJ1-2,TGTGCCAGCAGTTTGCAGGGGAGGAGCGATGGCTACACCTTC,CASSLQGRSDGYTF
NA,TRBV9,16,NA,TRBJ2-3,TGTGCCAGCAGCGCCGGTAATCGGGTTAGCACAGATACGCAGTATTTT,CASSAGNRVSTDTQYF
NA,TRBV28,15,NA,TRBJ2-5,TGTGCCAGCAGTTTTGTCAGGGCCTACCAAGAGACCCAGTACTTC,CASSFVRAYQETQYF
NA,TRBV18,15,NA,TRBJ1-1,TGTGCCAGCTCACTCGGGGAGGGTTTTCAAACTGAAGCTTTCTTT,CASSLGEGFQTEAFF